The 9 T cell receptor beta chains listed next were all sequenced from one sample in a study of shared T cell receptors in the human thymus. The assay was immunoSEQ multiplex PCR, and TCRdb's table has in-frame clones only and misses some. The sample lists 700,000 to 750,000 clones, 80% to 90% seen once, with over 0.008% in the top ten. These data are also associated with another study on human thymus T cells.

Sequencing was performed on thymocytes. These receptor sequences come from a girl under three years old with a congenital heart defect.

CDR3 amino acids: CASSLAGDYGYTF. Written as DNA, the CDR3 is TGTGCCAGCAGCTTAGCAGGGGACTATGGCTACACCTTC. The rearrangement links TRBV7-9 to TRBJ1-2; D is perhaps TRBD1 (5 bases). Trimming shortened V by 0 bases and J by 3 bases, and 5 bases separated the two germline ends. The germline CDR1 and CDR2 sequences are SEHNR and FQNEAQ (reference sequence). The CDR3 is made up of 13 amino acids.

This clone was detected only once. This chain links TRBV5-1 with TRBJ2-1; possible D gene TRBD2, 5 bases. Per germline, CDR1 SGHRS and CDR2 YFSETQ. This CDR3 region has 15 residues. Trimming pared 4 bases from V and 0 bases from J, leaving 11 bases between. In DNA, the CDR3 is TGCGCCAGCAGCCTTAGCGTGAGCTCCTACAATGAGCAGTTCTTC. As protein: CASSLSVSSYNEQFF.

The CDR3 sequence: CAWSVRLAGRPYNEQFF. The CDR3 DNA follows: TGTGCCTGGAGTGTACGGCTAGCGGGGCGGCCCTACAATGAGCAGTTCTTC. The chain combines TRBV30 with TRBJ2-1; 9 nucleotides match TRBD2. V shed 0 bases, J shed 2 bases, and the junction held 8 bases outside the gene matches. The CDR3 is 17 residues long. Germline V gene sequence: CDR1 GTSNPN, CDR2 SVGIG (reference sequence).

This chain links TRBV5-1 with TRBJ2-2; a possible D gene is TRBD2 (5 bases). From germline, CDR1 is SGHRS and CDR2 YFSETQ. CDR3 length: 13 residues. The V gene lost 1 base and the J gene lost 7 bases, with 8 bases spanning the gap. This CDR3 reads CASSLRTGGELFF. The CDR3 DNA sequence: TGCGCCAGCAGCTTGAGGACTGGCGGGGAGCTGTTTTTT. The whole variable domain, remainder taken from reference TRBV5-1 and TRBJ2-2, is KAGVTQTPRYLIKTRGQQVTLSCSPISGHRSVSWYQQTPGQGLQFLFEYFSETQRNKGNFPGRFSGRQFSNSRSEMNVSTLELGDSALYLCASSLRTGGELFFGEGSRLTVL.

This clone has just a few counts. The chain links TRBV19 to TRBJ1-1; 9 nucleotides match TRBD1. This CDR3 has 17 residues. Germline-derived CDR1 and CDR2 are LNHDA and SQIVND (reference sequence). The junction had 5 bases not matched to a gene; V was cut back by 0 bases and J by 0 bases. CDR3 region: CASSIDPGTGMNTEAFF. CDR3 nucleotide sequence: TGTGCCAGTAGTATAGATCCCGGGACAGGGATGAACACTGAAGCTTTCTTT.

The chain links TRBV30 to TRBJ2-2; possibly TRBD1 for D (6 bases). Trimming took 3 bases from V and 3 from J, leaving 14 bases between them. Germline V gives CDR1 GTSNPN, CDR2 SVGIG (reference sequence). The CDR3 runs to 15 residues. The CDR3 spells CAWSPGAGDTGELFF. CDR3 nucleotides: TGTGCCTGGAGCCCTGGGGCAGGGGACACCGGGGAGCTGTTTTTT.

The rearrangement joins TRBV5-4 to TRBJ1-4; possible D gene TRBD1, 6 bases. The V gene lost 4 bases and the J gene lost 8 bases, with 21 bases spanning the gap. This CDR3 is built from 16 residues. CDR1 SGHNT and CDR2 YYREEE come from the germline V gene (reference sequence). In nucleotides, the CDR3 is TGTGCCAGCAGCGTGTACACGGGGGGCATGAAAGAAAAACTGTTTTTT. Protein: CASSVYTGGMKEKLFF.

This clone appeared a single time. This chain joins TRBV5-8 and TRBJ1-1; the D gene is possibly TRBD1 (5 bases). The CDR3 totals 13 residues. The V end was cut by 7 bases, the J end by 4 bases, with 14 bases between. CDR1 and CDR2 (germline): SGHTS, YDEGEE. CDR3 bases: TGTGCCAGCCCTCCCCGGGGGAGCACTGAAGCTTTCTTT. Residues: CASPPRGSTEAFF. Drawing the rest from reference TRBV5-8 and TRBJ1-1, the complete variable domain is EAGVTQSPTHLIKTRGQQATLRCSPISGHTSVYWYQQALGLGLQFLLWYDEGEERNRGNFPPRFSGRQFPNYSSELNVNALELEDSALYLCASPPRGSTEAFFGQGTRLTVV.

The chain couples TRBV10-3 to TRBJ1-1; unclear D gene. Germline CDR1 is ENHRY and CDR2 is SYGVKD. The CDR3 is 13 residues long. Trimming left V 10 bases short and J 0 bases short, with 12 bases between. The CDR3 sequence is CATHYEMNTEAFF. CDR3 nucleotides: TGTGCCACCCACTACGAGATGAACACTGAAGCTTTCTTT.